This entry lists 25 T cell receptor beta chains sequenced from one sample in a study of shared clonotypes between healthy human individuals (dated by TCRdb to the early 2020s). Library preparation employed the immunoSEQ multiplex PCR assay. The clones in this table, taken by TCRdb from immuneACCESS, are in-frame only. Not every clone is retained; where verified, under half of the shortfall comes from an unresolved V gene, and the cause of the rest is unknown. The sample table lists 400,000 to 600,000 clones, around 79% of them with a count of one. The ten largest clones represent around 12% of the sample. The sample taken for sequencing was PBMCs. These receptors were collected from a woman between 35 and 50 years old in good health. Some clones in this sample may be carry-over from other donors' samples.

The gene calls are TRBV25-1 and TRBJ1-3, with D uncertain. CDR1 MGHDK and CDR2 SYGVNS come from the germline V gene. There are 12 residues in the CDR3. Trimming removed 3 bases from V and 4 bases from J, with 4 bases in between. The DNA for the CDR3 is TGTGCCAGCAGTGAGACAGGAAACACCATATATTTT. Residues: CASSETGNTIYF.

The genes are TRBV4-3 and TRBJ2-7, with D unclear. Germline values: CDR1 LGHNA, CDR2 YSLEER. Trimming shortened V by 0 bases and J by 0 bases, and 6 bases separated the two germline ends. The CDR3 runs 14 residues. The CDR3 DNA reads TGCGCCAGCAGCCAAGAAAGTCCCTCCTACGAGCAGTACTTC. Protein sequence: CASSQESPSYEQYF.

V gene TRBV9 combines with J gene TRBJ1-2; D is ambiguous. Between the trimmed V and J ends, which lost 3 bases and 8 bases, there was a span of 17 bases. Per the germline V gene, CDR1 is SGDLS and CDR2 is YYNGEE. The CDR3 consists of 14 residues. The CDR3: CASSAQLAQKGYTF. DNA for the CDR3: TGTGCCAGCAGCGCCCAATTGGCCCAGAAGGGCTACACCTTC.

The V gene is TRBV20-1, the J gene TRBJ2-1; possibly TRBD2 for D (6 bases). Germline V lookup: CDR1 DFQATT, CDR2 SNEGSKA (reference sequence). The CDR3 runs 10 residues. The CDR3 DNA reads TGCAGCGGGGGCTACAATGAGCAGTTCTTC. The encoded protein is CSGGYNEQFF.

The rearrangement joins TRBV28 to TRBJ1-5; possibly TRBD1 for D (5 bases). This CDR3 comprises 13 residues. V was clipped by 5 bases and J by 9 bases, with 14 bases between them. From germline, CDR1 is MDHEN and CDR2 SYDVKM. The DNA for the CDR3 is TGTGCCAGCAGTCTCGGGACCGCCGCGCCCCAGCATTTT. It specifies CASSLGTAAPQHF.

This sequence joins TRBV2 and TRBJ2-5; the match to TRBD2 covers 8 bases. This CDR3 spans 15 amino acids. V was pared by 6 bases and J by 2 bases, with 8 bases of the junction left unmatched. Germline loops: CDR1 SNHLY, CDR2 FYNNEI. CDR3 in amino acids: CASSPLAGKQETQYF. In DNA form, the CDR3 reads TGTGCCAGCAGCCCCCTAGCGGGCAAACAAGAGACCCAGTACTTC.

This rearrangement joins TRBV18 to TRBJ1-2, with 7 bases identical to TRBD1. Germline CDR1 is KGHSH and CDR2 is LQKENI. The CDR3 totals 14 residues. V dropped 5 bases and J dropped 0; count of bases not matched to a gene: 3. CDR3 sequence reads: CASSRDRSNYGYTF. DNA of the CDR3: TGTGCCAGCTCAAGGGACAGATCTAACTATGGCTACACCTTC.

V gene TRBV10-3 combines with J gene TRBJ2-1; 10 nucleotides agree with TRBD1. The ends lost 10 bases at V and 5 bases at J; junction bases unmatched: 8. Germline V gene data show CDR1 as ENHRY and CDR2 as SYGVKD. CDR3 length equals 14 residues. The CDR3 region is CATGGDRGNNEQFF. CDR3 coding DNA: TGTGCCACAGGGGGGGACAGGGGCAACAATGAGCAGTTCTTC.

The chain couples TRBV14 to TRBJ2-7; 12 bases are a match to TRBD1. The CDR3 consists of 15 residues. V lost 1 base and J lost 7; bases outside the gene matches: 5. The germline V gene encodes CDR1 SGHDN and CDR2 FVKESK. CDR3 in amino acids: CASSQVGQGAGEQYF. Here the CDR3 DNA reads TGTGCCAGCAGCCAAGTGGGACAGGGGGCTGGGGAGCAGTACTTC.

This chain connects TRBV2 to TRBJ2-5; 8 positions agree with TRBD1. Trimming at V came to 4 bases and at J to 4 bases, leaving 5 bases not matched to a gene. The germline V gene has CDR1 SNHLY and CDR2 FYNNEI. The CDR3 consists of 14 residues. This CDR3 reads CASSASGGPETQYF. CDR3 sequence (DNA): TGTGCCAGCAGTGCCTCAGGGGGCCCAGAGACCCAGTACTTC.

The chain joins TRBV5-5 to TRBJ1-4; D perhaps matches TRBD1 (5 bases). Trimming took 4 bases from V and 0 from J, leaving 13 bases between them. The V gene's germline CDR1 is SGHKS and CDR2 YYEKEE (reference sequence). This CDR3 region has 16 residues. The CDR3 protein is CASSKNLRATNEKLFF. CDR3 DNA: TGTGCCAGCAGCAAAAACCTCAGGGCAACTAATGAAAAACTGTTTTTT.

The V and J genes are TRBV29-1 and TRBJ2-5; TRBD1 matches 8 bases. Trimming at V came to 2 bases and at J to 2 bases, leaving 4 bases not matched to a gene. The CDR3 has 14 amino acids. Germline CDR1 SQVTM, CDR2 ANQGSEA. CDR3 loop: CSVERDRGQETQYF. The CDR3 region has the DNA TGCAGCGTTGAACGAGACAGGGGACAAGAGACCCAGTACTTC.

The rearrangement links TRBV28 to TRBJ2-5; D is possibly TRBD2 (5 bases). V lost 5 bases and J 1 base, leaving 20 bases between the germline ends. The CDR3 covers 17 residues. Per the germline V gene, CDR1 is MDHEN and CDR2 is SYDVKM. CDR3 protein: CASSQPLMEAGQETQYF. Written as DNA, the CDR3 is TGTGCCAGCAGTCAACCCCTGATGGAGGCAGGCCAAGAGACCCAGTACTTC.

This clone occurred many times. The rearrangement joins TRBV19 to TRBJ1-5; D perhaps matches TRBD1 (6 bases). This CDR3 region has 14 residues. The germline CDR1 and CDR2 sequences are LNHDA and SQIVND (reference sequence). V lost 2 bases, J lost 7 bases, and 12 bases lay in between. The CDR3 coding sequence is TGTGCCAGTAGTATAACAGGGAATGGGCAGCCCCAGCATTTT. Its translation: CASSITGNGQPQHF.

V is TRBV30 and J is TRBJ1-4, with TRBD1 identical over 7 bases. The CDR3 contains 14 residues. Unmatched junction bases numbered 9, after V lost 3 bases and J lost 8 bases. The germline CDR1 and CDR2 sequences are GTSNPN and SVGIG (reference sequence). In DNA, the CDR3 is TGTGCCTGGAGCTTACAGGGGTTCAGAGAAAAACTGTTTTTT. This gives the protein CAWSLQGFREKLFF.

The chain recombines TRBV30 with TRBJ2-5; 9 bases fit TRBD2. Germline assignment: CDR1 GTSNPN and CDR2 SVGIG (reference sequence). The CDR3 consists of 16 residues. J lost 5 bases, V lost 0 bases, and 10 bases had no gene match. CDR3 in amino acids: CAWSVRGGRASETQYF. The DNA for the CDR3 is TGTGCCTGGAGTGTAAGAGGCGGGAGGGCCTCGGAGACCCAGTACTTC. The variable domain in full, completed from reference TRBV30 and TRBJ2-5, reads SQTIHQWPATLVQPVGSPLSLECTVEGTSNPNLYWYRQAAGRGLQLLFYSVGIGQISSEVPQNLSASRPQDRQFILSSKKLLLSDSGFYLCAWSVRGGRASETQYFGPGTRLLVL.

This clone was detected only a few times. V usage is TRBV7-2 and J usage is TRBJ2-7; D uncertain. The V end lost 1 base, the J end lost 0 bases, and 10 bases lay between the germline ends. The CDR3 spans 15 residues. Germline-derived CDR1 and CDR2 are SGHTA and FQGNSA. The CDR3 nucleotides are TGTGCCAGCAGCTTAGTAAGCTTGTCCTCCTACGAGCAGTACTTC. It specifies CASSLVSLSSYEQYF.

The chain uses TRBV27 and TRBJ1-5; 7 nucleotides line up with TRBD1. Per the germline V gene, CDR1 is MNHEY and CDR2 is SMNVEV (reference sequence). Losses at the gene ends were 5 bases for V and 5 bases for J; bases not matched to a gene: 9. The CDR3 totals 15 residues. The CDR3: CASSQSGTADQPQHF. The CDR3 region has the DNA TGTGCCAGCAGTCAGTCCGGGACAGCCGATCAGCCCCAGCATTTT.

The gene calls are TRBV7-9 and TRBJ2-2; tentative D call: TRBD2 (5 bases). Germline V lookup: CDR1 SEHNR, CDR2 FQNEAQ (reference sequence). Trimming took 5 bases from V and 3 from J, leaving 13 bases between them. The CDR3 has 15 amino acids. CDR3 region: CASSKLGRDTGELFF. For the CDR3, the DNA is TGTGCCAGCAGCAAACTAGGACGCGACACCGGGGAGCTGTTTTTT.

CDR3 loop: CASRRLGGDEQFF. In DNA form, the CDR3 reads TGTGCCAGTAGACGACTCGGCGGTGATGAGCAGTTCTTC. The V call is TRBV19, the J call TRBJ2-1; D remains unclear. The germline V gene encodes CDR1 LNHDA and CDR2 SQIVND (reference sequence). Trimming removed 6 bases from V and 8 bases from J, with 14 bases in between. There are 13 residues in the CDR3. The whole variable domain, remainder taken from reference TRBV19 and TRBJ2-1, is DGGITQSPKYLFRKEGQNVTLSCEQNLNHDAMYWYRQDPGQGLRLIYYSQIVNDFQKGDIAEGYSVSREKKESFPLTVTSAQKNPTAFYLCASRRLGGDEQFFGPGTRLTVL.

This clone was counted only a few times. J is TRBJ1-3 and V is TRBV6-1, with TRBD1 matching over 8 bases. V shed 4 bases and J 4 bases; nucleotides not matched to a gene: 12. Germline lookup yields CDR1 MNHNS and CDR2 SASEGT. The CDR3 spans 17 residues. CDR3 residues: CASSGRDRLMGGNTIYF. The CDR3 DNA reads as TGTGCCAGCAGTGGCCGGGACAGGCTCATGGGGGGAAACACCATATATTTT.

V is TRBV5-1 and J is TRBJ2-1; 9 nucleotides agree with TRBD2. Trimming cost V 2 bases and J 0 bases; bases outside gene matches: 6. This CDR3 is built from 17 residues. Germline CDR1 reads SGHRS; CDR2 reads YFSETQ. CDR3 protein: CASSLVISGGSYNEQFF. The CDR3, as DNA: TGCGCCAGCAGCTTAGTCATTAGCGGGGGCTCCTACAATGAGCAGTTCTTC.

The chain recombines TRBV11-3 with TRBJ2-2; D not certain. Germline V gene data show CDR1 as SGHNT and CDR2 as YENEEA. The V end was cut by 2 bases, the J end by 3 bases, with 7 bases between. CDR3 length: 14 residues. In nucleotides, the CDR3 is TGTGCCAGCAGCTTAATTAGGGACACCGGGGAGCTGTTTTTT. Translated: CASSLIRDTGELFF.

V and J are TRBV7-2 and TRBJ2-5; TRBD1 matches at 8 bases. Trimming took 5 bases from V and 5 from J; bases not matched to a gene: 10. CDR1 SGHTA and CDR2 FQGNSA come from the germline V gene. The CDR3 runs to 15 residues. The CDR3 DNA is TGTGCCAGCAGCAGGACAGGGCTCCGGAGGGAGACCCAGTACTTC. It encodes CASSRTGLRRETQYF. The complete variable domain, with remaining parts taken from reference TRBV7-2 and TRBJ2-5, reads GAGVSQSPSNKVTEKGKDVELRCDPISGHTALYWYRQSLGQGLEFLIYFQGNSAPDKSGLPSDRFSAERTGGSVSTLTIQRTQQEDSAVYLCASSRTGLRRETQYFGPGTRLLVL.

The V and J genes are TRBV30 and TRBJ1-2; perhaps TRBD1 as D (5 bases). Trimming removed 5 bases from V and 8 bases from J, with 18 bases in between. The germline gives CDR1 GTSNPN, CDR2 SVGIG (reference sequence). The CDR3 runs 13 residues. CDR3: CAWGKTRDHGYTF. The CDR3 DNA follows: TGTGCCTGGGGCAAAACTAGGGACCACGGCTACACCTTC.